Sequencing of this T cell receptor beta chain was carried out in a study of blood T cells in healthy people across ages. Study results and limitations: Investigators treated diversity estimates from one million T cells as underestimates. More naive CD4+ cells and higher diversity were found in long-lived than in aged donors.

Primers used in a second PCR of about 7 to 12 cycles were a sample-barcoded 5' primer and a J-beta primer mix. Via MiXCR, TCRdb re-called the 5' RACE reads, giving one row per CDR3 protein. Among 700,000 or so distinct CDR3 sequences listed, roughly 43% were seen once. The sample holds a few counts of this clonotype. Its antigen is not known. Specimen: blood. The origin of this receptor is a man older than 75 in good health.

This CDR3 reads CSAKQDRAIRSNTEAFF. The CDR3 coding sequence is TGCAGTGCTAAGCAAGACAGGGCCATCCGCTCAAACACTGAAGCTTTCTTT. V gene TRBV20-1 combines with J gene TRBJ1-1; 7 nucleotides align to TRBD1. Germline V gene sequence: CDR1 DFQATT, CDR2 SNEGSKA (reference sequence). There are 17 residues in the CDR3. V lost 4 bases to trimming and J lost 2 bases; unmatched junction nucleotides: 16.